This record looks at one T cell receptor beta chain sequence and its context. These data originate in a study of blood T cell repertoires in COVID-19. For the study at large: Acute-phase and convalescent COVID-19 samples originated in the United States, Italy and Spain.

Clones were read by immunoSEQ multiplex PCR, and TCRdb kept only the in-frame ones, dropping some. The sample includes 200,000 to 300,000 clones, about nine tenths of them seen just once. Trimming took off 0 bases at V and 4 bases at J, with 17 bases between the two ends. The CDR3 sequence is 17 residues long. Germline V gives CDR1 LGHNA, CDR2 YSLEER. The clonotype was recovered from a woman aged 40 to 50 who had recovered from COVID-19. Sequencing was done on a sample of peripheral blood. The chain has TRBV4-3 and TRBJ2-3, with D tentatively TRBD2 (6 bases). CDR3 sequence (DNA): TGCGCCAGCAGCCAAGAAAAGATGGAGGGTGAGGCAGATACGCAGTATTTT. It encodes CASSQEKMEGEADTQYF.